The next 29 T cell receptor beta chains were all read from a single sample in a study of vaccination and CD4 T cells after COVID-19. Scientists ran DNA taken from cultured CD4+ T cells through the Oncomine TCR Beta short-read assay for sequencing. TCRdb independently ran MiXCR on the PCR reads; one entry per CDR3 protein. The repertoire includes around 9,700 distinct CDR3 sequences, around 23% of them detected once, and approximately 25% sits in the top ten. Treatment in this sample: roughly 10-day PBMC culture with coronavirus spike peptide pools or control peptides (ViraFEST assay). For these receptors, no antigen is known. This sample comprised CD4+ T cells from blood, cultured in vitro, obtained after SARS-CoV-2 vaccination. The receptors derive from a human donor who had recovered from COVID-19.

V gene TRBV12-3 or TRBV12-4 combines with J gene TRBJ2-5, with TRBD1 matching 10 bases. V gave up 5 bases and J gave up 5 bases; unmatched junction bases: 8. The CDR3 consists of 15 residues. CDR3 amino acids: CASSRGQGIRETQYF. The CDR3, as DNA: TGTGCCAGCAGTCGGGGACAGGGGATAAGGGAGACCCAGTACTTC.

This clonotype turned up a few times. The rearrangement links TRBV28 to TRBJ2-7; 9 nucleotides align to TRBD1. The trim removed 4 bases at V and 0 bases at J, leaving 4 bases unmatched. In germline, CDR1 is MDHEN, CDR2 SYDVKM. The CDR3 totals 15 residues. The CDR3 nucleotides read TGTGCCAGCAGTTCCACAGGGGGCCCCTCCTACGAGCAGTACTTC. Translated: CASSSTGGPSYEQYF.

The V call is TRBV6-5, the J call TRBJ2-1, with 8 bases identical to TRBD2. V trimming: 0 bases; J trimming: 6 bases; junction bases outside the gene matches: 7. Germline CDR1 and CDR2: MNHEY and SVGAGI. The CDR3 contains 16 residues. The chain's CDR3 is CASSYSSGGAFNEQFF. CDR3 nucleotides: TGTGCCAGCAGTTACTCGAGCGGGGGCGCTTTCAATGAGCAGTTCTTC.

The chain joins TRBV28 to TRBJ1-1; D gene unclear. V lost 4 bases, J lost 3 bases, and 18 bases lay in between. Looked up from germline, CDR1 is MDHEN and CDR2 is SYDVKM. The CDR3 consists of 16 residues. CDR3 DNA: TGTGCCAGCAGTTACCGGACCCGGCGCGGGGACACTGAAGCTTTCTTT. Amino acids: CASSYRTRRGDTEAFF.

CDR3 bases: TGTGCCAGCAGCCCCCGGGTTTGGGGAAACGGCGATGAGCAGTTCTTC. Translation: CASSPRVWGNGDEQFF. This chain uses TRBV5-4 with TRBJ2-1; D unclear. This CDR3 has 16 residues. From germline, CDR1 is SGHNT and CDR2 YYREEE (reference sequence). V gave up 4 bases and J gave up 8 bases, with 22 bases separating them.

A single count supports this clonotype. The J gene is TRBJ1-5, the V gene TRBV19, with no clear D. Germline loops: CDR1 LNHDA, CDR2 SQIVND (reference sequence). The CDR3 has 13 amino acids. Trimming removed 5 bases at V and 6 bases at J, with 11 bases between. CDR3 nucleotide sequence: TGTGCCAGTAGTCTCCAGCCTCTTCAGCCCCAGCATTTT. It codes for CASSLQPLQPQHF.

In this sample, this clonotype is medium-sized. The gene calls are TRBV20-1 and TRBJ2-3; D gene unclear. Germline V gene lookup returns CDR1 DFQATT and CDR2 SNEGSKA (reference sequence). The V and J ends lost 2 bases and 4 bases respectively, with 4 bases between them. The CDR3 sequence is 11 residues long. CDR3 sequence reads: CSARLADTQYF. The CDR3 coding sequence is TGCAGTGCTAGACTAGCAGATACGCAGTATTTT.

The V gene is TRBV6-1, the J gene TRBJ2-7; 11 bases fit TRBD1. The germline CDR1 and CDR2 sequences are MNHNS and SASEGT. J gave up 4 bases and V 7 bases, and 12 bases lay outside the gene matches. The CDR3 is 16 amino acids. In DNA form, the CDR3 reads TGTGCCAGCATTCTAGCACGGGGACAGGGGGTTTACGAGCAGTACTTC. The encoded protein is CASILARGQGVYEQYF.

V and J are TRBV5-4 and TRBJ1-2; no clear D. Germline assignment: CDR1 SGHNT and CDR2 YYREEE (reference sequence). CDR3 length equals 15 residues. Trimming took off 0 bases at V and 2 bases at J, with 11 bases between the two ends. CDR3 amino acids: CASSLAPDNNYGYTF. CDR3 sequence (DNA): TGTGCCAGCAGCTTGGCCCCAGACAACAACTATGGCTACACCTTC.

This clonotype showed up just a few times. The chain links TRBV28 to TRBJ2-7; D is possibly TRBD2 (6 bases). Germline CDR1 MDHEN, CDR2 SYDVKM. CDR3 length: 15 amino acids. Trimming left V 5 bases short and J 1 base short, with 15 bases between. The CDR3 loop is CASSPPSGRSYEQYF. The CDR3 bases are TGTGCCAGCAGTCCCCCCTCAGGGAGGTCCTACGAGCAGTACTTC. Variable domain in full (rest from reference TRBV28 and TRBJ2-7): DVKVTQSSRYLVKRTGEKVFLECVQDMDHENMFWYRQDPGLGLRLIYFSYDVKMKEKGDIPEGYSVSREKKERFSLILESASTNQTSMYLCASSPPSGRSYEQYFGPGTRLTVT.

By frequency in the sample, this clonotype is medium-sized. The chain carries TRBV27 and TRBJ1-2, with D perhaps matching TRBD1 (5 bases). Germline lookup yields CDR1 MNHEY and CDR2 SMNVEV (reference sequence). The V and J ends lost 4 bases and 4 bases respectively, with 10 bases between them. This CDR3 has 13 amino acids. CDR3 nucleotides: TGTGCCAGCAGTTCGTACAGGCCCTATGGCTACACCTTC. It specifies CASSSYRPYGYTF.

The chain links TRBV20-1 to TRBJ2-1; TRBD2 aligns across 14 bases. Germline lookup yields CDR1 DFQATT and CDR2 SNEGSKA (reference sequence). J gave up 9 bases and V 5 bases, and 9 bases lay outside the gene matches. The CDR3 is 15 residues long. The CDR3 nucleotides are TGCAGTGCTCCTGCCGGGACTAGCGGGAGTGGTGAGCAGTTCTTC. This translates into CSAPAGTSGSGEQFF.

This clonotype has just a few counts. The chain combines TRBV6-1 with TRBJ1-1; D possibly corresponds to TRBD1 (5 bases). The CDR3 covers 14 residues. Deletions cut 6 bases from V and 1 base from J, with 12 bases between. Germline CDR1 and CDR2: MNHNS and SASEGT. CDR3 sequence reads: CASSPRASNTEAFF. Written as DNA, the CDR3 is TGTGCCAGCAGCCCCAGGGCGTCGAACACTGAAGCTTTCTTT.

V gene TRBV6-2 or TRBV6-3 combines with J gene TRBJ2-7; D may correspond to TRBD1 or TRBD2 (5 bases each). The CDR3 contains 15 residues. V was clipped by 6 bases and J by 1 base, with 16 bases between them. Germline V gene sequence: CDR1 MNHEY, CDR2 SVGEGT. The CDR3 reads CASSFGTDGSYEQYF. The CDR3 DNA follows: TGTGCCAGCAGCTTCGGGACCGATGGGTCCTACGAGCAGTACTTC.

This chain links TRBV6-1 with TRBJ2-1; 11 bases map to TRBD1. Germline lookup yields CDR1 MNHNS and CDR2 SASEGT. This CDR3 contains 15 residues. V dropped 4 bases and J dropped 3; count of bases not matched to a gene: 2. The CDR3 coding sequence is TGTGCCAGCAGTGCCGGGACAGGGGGCTACAATGAGCAGTTCTTC. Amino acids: CASSAGTGGYNEQFF.

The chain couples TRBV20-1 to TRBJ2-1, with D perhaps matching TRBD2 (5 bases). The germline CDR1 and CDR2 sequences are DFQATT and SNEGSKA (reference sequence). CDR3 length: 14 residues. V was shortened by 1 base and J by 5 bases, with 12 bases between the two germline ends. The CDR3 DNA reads TGCAGTGCTAGAGGGGAGCGAGAAAACAATGAGCAGTTCTTC. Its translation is CSARGERENNEQFF.

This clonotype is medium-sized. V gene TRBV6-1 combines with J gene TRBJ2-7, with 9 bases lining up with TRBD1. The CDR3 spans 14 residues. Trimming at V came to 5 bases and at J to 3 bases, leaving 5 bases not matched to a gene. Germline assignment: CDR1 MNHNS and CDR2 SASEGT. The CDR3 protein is CASSRDRVYYEQYF. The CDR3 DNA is TGTGCCAGCAGTCGGGACAGGGTGTACTACGAGCAGTACTTC.

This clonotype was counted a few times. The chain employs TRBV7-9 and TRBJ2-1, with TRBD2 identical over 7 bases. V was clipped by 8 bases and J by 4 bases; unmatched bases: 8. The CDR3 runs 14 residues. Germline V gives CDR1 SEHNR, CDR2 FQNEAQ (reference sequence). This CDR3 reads CASVLLADYNEQFF. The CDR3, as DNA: TGTGCCAGCGTGTTGCTAGCGGATTACAATGAGCAGTTCTTC.

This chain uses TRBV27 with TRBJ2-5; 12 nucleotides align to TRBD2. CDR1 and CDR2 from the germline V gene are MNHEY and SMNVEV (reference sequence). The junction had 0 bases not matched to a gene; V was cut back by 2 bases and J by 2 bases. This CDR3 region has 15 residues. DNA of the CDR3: TGTGCCAGCAGTTTAGGACTAGCGGGACAAGAGACCCAGTACTTC. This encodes CASSLGLAGQETQYF.

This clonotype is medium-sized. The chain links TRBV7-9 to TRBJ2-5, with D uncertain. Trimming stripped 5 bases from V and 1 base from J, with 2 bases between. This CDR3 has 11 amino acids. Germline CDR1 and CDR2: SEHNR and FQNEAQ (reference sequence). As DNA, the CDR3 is TGTGCCAGCAGCATCCAAGAGACCCAGTACTTC. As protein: CASSIQETQYF.

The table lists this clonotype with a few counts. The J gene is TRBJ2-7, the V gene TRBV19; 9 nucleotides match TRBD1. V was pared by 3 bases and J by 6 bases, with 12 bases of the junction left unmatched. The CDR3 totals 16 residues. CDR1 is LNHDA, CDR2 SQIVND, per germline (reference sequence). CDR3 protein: CASSISRTGVSGEQYF. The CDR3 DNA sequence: TGTGCCAGTAGTATCTCCAGGACAGGGGTGTCGGGCGAGCAGTACTTC. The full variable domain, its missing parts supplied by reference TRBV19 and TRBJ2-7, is DGGITQSPKYLFRKEGQNVTLSCEQNLNHDAMYWYRQDPGQGLRLIYYSQIVNDFQKGDIAEGYSVSREKKESFPLTVTSAQKNPTAFYLCASSISRTGVSGEQYFGPGTRLTVT.

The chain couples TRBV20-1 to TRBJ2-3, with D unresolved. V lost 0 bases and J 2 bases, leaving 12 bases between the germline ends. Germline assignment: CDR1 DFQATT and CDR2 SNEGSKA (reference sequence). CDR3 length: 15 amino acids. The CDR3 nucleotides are TGCAGTGCTAGAGAGGCAGGAAAGCTCACAGATACGCAGTATTTT. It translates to CSAREAGKLTDTQYF.

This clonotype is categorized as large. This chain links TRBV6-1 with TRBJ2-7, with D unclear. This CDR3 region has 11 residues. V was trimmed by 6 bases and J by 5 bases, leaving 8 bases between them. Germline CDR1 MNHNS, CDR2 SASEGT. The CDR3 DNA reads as TGTGCCAGCAGCCACCGCCACGAGCAGTACTTC. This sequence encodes CASSHRHEQYF.

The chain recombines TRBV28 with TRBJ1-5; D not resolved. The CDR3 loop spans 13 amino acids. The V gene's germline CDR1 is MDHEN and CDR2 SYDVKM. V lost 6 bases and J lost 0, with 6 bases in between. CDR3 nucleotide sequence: TGTGCCAGCAGGGATTATAGCAATCAGCCCCAGCATTTT. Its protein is CASRDYSNQPQHF.

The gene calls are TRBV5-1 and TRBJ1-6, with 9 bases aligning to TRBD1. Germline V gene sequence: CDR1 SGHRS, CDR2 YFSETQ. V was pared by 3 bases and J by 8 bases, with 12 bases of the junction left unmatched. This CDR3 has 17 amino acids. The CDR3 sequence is CASSYGGTGYMDSPLHF. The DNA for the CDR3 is TGCGCCAGCAGCTACGGAGGGACAGGGTACATGGATTCACCCCTCCACTTT. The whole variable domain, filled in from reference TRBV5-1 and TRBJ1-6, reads KAGVTQTPRYLIKTRGQQVTLSCSPISGHRSVSWYQQTPGQGLQFLFEYFSETQRNKGNFPGRFSGRQFSNSRSEMNVSTLELGDSALYLCASSYGGTGYMDSPLHFGNGTRLTVT.

CDR3 DNA: TGTGCCAGCAGCCCAGAGTTATCAGGTTGGGGAGATGAGCAGTTCTTC. Translating gives CASSPELSGWGDEQFF. The V call is TRBV27, the J call TRBJ2-1; possibly TRBD2 for D (5 bases). Trimming removed 6 bases at V and 8 bases at J, with 23 bases between. The CDR3 is 16 amino acids. Germline V gene lookup returns CDR1 MNHEY and CDR2 SMNVEV (reference sequence).

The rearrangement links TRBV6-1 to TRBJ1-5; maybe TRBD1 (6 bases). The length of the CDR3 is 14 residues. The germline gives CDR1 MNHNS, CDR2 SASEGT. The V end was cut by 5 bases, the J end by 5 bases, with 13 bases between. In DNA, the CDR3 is TGTGCCAGCAGTACCGACAGGTCTTATCAGCCCCAGCATTTT. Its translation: CASSTDRSYQPQHF.

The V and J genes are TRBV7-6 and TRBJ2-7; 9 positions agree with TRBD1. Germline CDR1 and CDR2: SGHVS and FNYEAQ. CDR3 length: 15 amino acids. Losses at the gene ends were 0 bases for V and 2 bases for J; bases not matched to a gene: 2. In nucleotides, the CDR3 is TGTGCCAGCAGCTTAGCCGGGACAGGGACCTACGAGCAGTACTTC. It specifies CASSLAGTGTYEQYF. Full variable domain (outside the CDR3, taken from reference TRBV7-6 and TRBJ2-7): GAGVSQSPRYKVTKRGQDVALRCDPISGHVSLYWYRQALGQGPEFLTYFNYEAQQDKSGLPNDRFSAERPEGSISTLTIQRTEQRDSAMYRCASSLAGTGTYEQYFGPGTRLTVT.

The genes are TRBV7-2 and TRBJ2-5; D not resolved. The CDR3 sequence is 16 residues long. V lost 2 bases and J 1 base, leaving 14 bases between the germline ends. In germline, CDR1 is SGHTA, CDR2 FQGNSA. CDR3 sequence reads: CASSLSVADFQETQYF. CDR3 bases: TGTGCCAGCAGCTTAAGCGTCGCGGATTTCCAAGAGACCCAGTACTTC.